The entry below describes one T cell receptor (beta chain). Its antigen is unknown. Relapse after autologous stem cell transplantation occurred in every patient, and brentuximab vedotin exposure varied. Data came from immunoSEQ multiplex PCR; TCRdb stores just in-frame clones and leaves some out. Among approximately 99,000 clones listed, roughly nine tenths were seen once. Germline CDR1 reads SSHAT; CDR2 reads FNYEAQ (reference sequence). The CDR3 covers 13 residues. Trimming stripped 3 bases from V and 2 bases from J, with 7 bases between. This sample was taken from a study of PD-1 blockade in classical Hodgkin lymphoma. Background on the study: On a schedule of every 2 weeks, patients received nivolumab 3 mg/kg intravenously. Findings and caveats of the study: Patients starting nivolumab less than 1 year after ASCT had lower diversity and were excluded from later analyses. With respect to the repertoire differences, their causes, possibly disease activity or prior therapy, remain undefined.

The V call is TRBV7-7, the J call TRBJ1-1; maybe TRBD1 (5 bases). Sequences were derived from peripheral blood mononuclear cells (PBMCs), sampled before the second cycle of nivolumab. The TCR originated in a human donor with classical Hodgkin lymphoma. CDR3 coding DNA: TGTGCCAGCAGCTTCGACAGTAACACTGAAGCTTTCTTT. Residues: CASSFDSNTEAFF.